A selection of T cell receptor beta chains follows, all from one sample in a study of cytomegalovirus exposure and HLA in healthy donors. Sequencing used immunoSEQ multiplex PCR; TCRdb keeps in-frame clones, though not all of them. Among under 95,000 clones listed, over 70% were seen once. Sequencing was carried out using PBMCs. The receptors stem from a boy aged 5-17 years in good health and CMV-seronegative. Both conserved end residues are part of each CDR3. Each record gives: J gene, D gene, V gene, clone size, CDR3 DNA, CDR3 protein. D genes are given only for firm matches. Not all rows give a size; the values are once, few, many and, for expanded clones, a class.

TRBJ2-3 TRBD2 TRBV9 - TGTGCCAGCACCCGTAGCGGGATCAGCACAGATACGCAGTATTTT CASTRSGISTDTQYF
TRBJ2-2 - TRBV5-4 few TGTGCCAGCAGCTTAACGGGAAGCGGGGAGCTGTTTTTT CASSLTGSGELFF
TRBJ2-5 TRBD2 TRBV5-1 - TGCGCCAGCAGCTACGGTCTAGCGGGAGGCCGGTACCAAGAGACCCAGTACTTC CASSYGLAGGRYQETQYF
TRBJ2-5 - TRBV18 - TGTGCCAGCTCAGCGGACATTCAAGAGACCCAGTACTTC CASSADIQETQYF
TRBJ2-6 TRBD1 TRBV4-1 - TGCGCCAGCAGCCCGCCGGGACAGGGGAGGTCTGGGGCCAACGTCCTGACTTTC CASSPPGQGRSGANVLTF
TRBJ1-4 - TRBV10-3 few TGTGCCATCAGTGGCGGGCCAAGTAGAAGGGAAAAACTGTTTTTT CAISGGPSRREKLFF
TRBJ2-5 - TRBV14 - TGTGCCAGCAGCCAAGAGAGGCGGCGAGAGACCCAGTACTTC CASSQERRRETQYF
TRBJ2-7 TRBD1 TRBV7-2 - TGTGCCAGCAGCCTGGGGACAGGGACCTACGAGCAGTACTTC CASSLGTGTYEQYF
TRBJ2-7 TRBD1 TRBV28 - TGTGCCAGCCTCCGGGACAGGGGCCACGAGCAGTACTTC CASLRDRGHEQYF
TRBJ2-4 - TRBV27 - TGTGCCAGCAGTCCCCAGGGTTACGTTCAGTACTTC CASSPQGYVQYF
TRBJ2-5 - TRBV18 - TGTGCCAGCTCATTGCAGGGCGTGGGGGAGACCCAGTACTTC CASSLQGVGETQYF